A single sample is the source of the 9 T cell receptor beta chains below, sequenced in a study of T cell changes during pregnancy in multiple sclerosis (dated by TCRdb to the late 2010s). Preparation of the library involved the immunoSEQ multiplex PCR assay. The clones in this table, taken by TCRdb from immuneACCESS, are in-frame only. Not every clone is retained; where verified, under half of the shortfall comes from an unresolved V gene, and the cause of the rest is unknown. The sample has fewer than 40,000 clones on record, 90% of them singletons. The ten largest clones capture around 10% of the sample. The sample here was CD8+ T cells from peripheral blood mononuclear cells, taken before pregnancy. The source is a female donor with multiple sclerosis, enrolled in a pregnancy study.

This clone has a single count. This chain connects TRBV7-6 to TRBJ1-1; 7 nucleotides match TRBD1. This CDR3 spans 13 amino acids. The V gene's germline CDR1 is SGHVS and CDR2 FNYEAQ. Trimming removed 8 bases from V and 3 bases from J; junction bases left unmatched: 6. CDR3: CASGGTEDTEAFF. The CDR3 bases are TGTGCCAGCGGGGGGACAGAGGACACTGAAGCTTTCTTT.

This clone was seen only once. The chain carries TRBV7-3 and TRBJ1-1; D ambiguous. In germline, CDR1 is SGHTA, CDR2 FQGTGA. V shed 5 bases and J shed 0 bases, with 13 bases lying between them. The CDR3 has 15 residues. CDR3 bases: TGTGCCAGCAGCCCTTTTGGCTCAGTGAACACTGAAGCTTTCTTT. This encodes CASSPFGSVNTEAFF.

The rearrangement links TRBV5-1 to TRBJ2-5, with D possibly matching TRBD2 (6 bases). Germline V gene sequence: CDR1 SGHRS, CDR2 YFSETQ. V was trimmed by 0 bases and J by 0 bases, leaving 18 bases between them. The CDR3 extends over 18 amino acids. DNA of the CDR3: TGCGCCAGCAGCTTGGATGGGTTCCCGGGGGTCAACCAAGAGACCCAGTACTTC. This translates into CASSLDGFPGVNQETQYF.

This rearrangement joins TRBV7-3 to TRBJ2-1; 16 bases agree with TRBD2. V trimming: 5 bases; J trimming: 0 bases; junction bases outside the gene matches: 10. Germline CDR1 is SGHTA and CDR2 is FQGTGA. CDR3 length: 20 amino acids. CDR3 coding DNA: TGTGCCAGCAGCCCCGATGGGACTAGCGGGGGGGCCCCCTCCTACAATGAGCAGTTCTTC. It encodes CASSPDGTSGGAPSYNEQFF.

The J gene is TRBJ2-7, the V gene TRBV28; TRBD2 matches 10 bases. The trim removed 7 bases at V and 3 bases at J, leaving 6 bases unmatched. CDR1 is MDHEN and CDR2 is SYDVKM in the germline V gene. This CDR3 comprises 14 residues. CDR3 amino acids: CASTSGTSVYEQYF. The CDR3 nucleotides read TGTGCCAGCACGTCCGGGACTAGCGTCTACGAGCAGTACTTC.

The chain couples TRBV27 to TRBJ2-3, with 9 bases identical to TRBD2. V lost 0 bases and J lost 1; bases outside the gene matches: 17. The CDR3 has 21 amino acids. CDR1 is MNHEY and CDR2 is SMNVEV in the germline V gene (reference sequence). The CDR3 region is CASSLSSRIRLAGERTDTQYF. CDR3 bases: TGTGCCAGCAGTTTATCGAGTAGGATACGGTTAGCGGGGGAGCGCACAGATACGCAGTATTTT.

V usage is TRBV25-1 and J usage is TRBJ1-4, with a possible D match to TRBD1 (6 bases). Trimming left V 6 bases short and J 5 bases short, with 7 bases between. Germline lookup yields CDR1 MGHDK and CDR2 SYGVNS. The CDR3 runs 12 residues. CDR3 amino acids: CASSQGNEKLFF. The CDR3 nucleotides are TGTGCCAGCAGCCAGGGGAATGAAAAACTGTTTTTT. Together with reference TRBV25-1 and TRBJ1-4, the CDR3 gives the full variable domain: EADIYQTPRYLVIGTGKKITLECSQTMGHDKMYWYQQDPGMELHLIHYSYGVNSTEKGDLSSESTVSRIRTEHFPLTLESARPSHTSQYLCASSQGNEKLFFGSGTQLSVL.

The chain has TRBV9 and TRBJ2-2, with D unclear. There are 12 residues in the CDR3. V was cut by 2 bases and J by 7 bases, with 6 bases left in between. CDR1 is SGDLS and CDR2 is YYNGEE in the germline V gene. CDR3 bases: TGTGCCAGCAGCGTTGGCGGCGGGGAGCTGTTTTTT. It specifies CASSVGGGELFF.

V gene TRBV2 combines with J gene TRBJ2-7; 7 positions agree with TRBD1. The length of the CDR3 is 15 residues. The germline CDR1 and CDR2 sequences are SNHLY and FYNNEI. The J segment lost 0 bases and the V segment lost 6 bases, leaving 8 bases of the junction unmatched. CDR3 bases: TGTGCCAGCAGGGTATCAGGACAGGCCTCCTACGAGCAGTACTTC. Translation: CASRVSGQASYEQYF.